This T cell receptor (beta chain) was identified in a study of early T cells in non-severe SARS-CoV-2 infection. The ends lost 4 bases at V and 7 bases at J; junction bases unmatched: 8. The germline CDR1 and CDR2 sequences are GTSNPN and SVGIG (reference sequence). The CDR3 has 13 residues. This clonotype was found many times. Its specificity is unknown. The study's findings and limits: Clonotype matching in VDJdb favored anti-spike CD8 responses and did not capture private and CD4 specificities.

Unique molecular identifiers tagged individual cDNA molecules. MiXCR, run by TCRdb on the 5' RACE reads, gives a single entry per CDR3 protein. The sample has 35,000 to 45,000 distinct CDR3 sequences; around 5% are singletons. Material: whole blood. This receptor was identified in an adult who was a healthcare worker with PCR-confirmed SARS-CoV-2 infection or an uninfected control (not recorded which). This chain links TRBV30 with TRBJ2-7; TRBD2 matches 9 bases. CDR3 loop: CAWTTSGFGEQYF. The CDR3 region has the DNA TGTGCCTGGACGACTAGCGGTTTTGGGGAGCAGTACTTC.